Listed here is a single T cell receptor (beta chain). Antigen specificity is unknown. The sample belongs to a study of T cell responses to AZD1222 COVID-19 vaccine. Assay used: immunoSEQ multiplex PCR; TCRdb lists only in-frame clones, some missing. The sample consists of 120,000 or so clones, more than 70% of them appearing once. The CDR3 consists of 16 residues. Germline V CDR1 and CDR2: LNHDA, SQIVND (reference sequence). V dropped 7 bases and J dropped 0 bases, with 13 bases sitting between them. Study-level results: Increased Spike-specific TCR breadth and depth were observed after two AZD1222 doses. A reported finding is that nearly half of spike-specific TCRs target unmutated variant regions. Donors in the cohort were predominantly white British and more often female, and clonal diversity was possibly underestimated.

The clonotype originates from an adult in good health. Source: peripheral blood, taken on day 0 of AZD1222 vaccination. The chain links TRBV19 to TRBJ2-6, with unresolved D. CDR3 sequence: CASTGSRFSGANVLTF. The CDR3 DNA is TGTGCCAGTACAGGCAGTAGATTCTCTGGGGCCAACGTCCTGACTTTC. Variable domain in full (rest from reference TRBV19 and TRBJ2-6): DGGITQSPKYLFRKEGQNVTLSCEQNLNHDAMYWYRQDPGQGLRLIYYSQIVNDFQKGDIAEGYSVSREKKESFPLTVTSAQKNPTAFYLCASTGSRFSGANVLTFGAGSRLTVL.